The present T cell receptor (beta chain) was sequenced within a study of CD4+ T cells in melanoma. General study findings and limits: In melanoma, neoantigen-specific CD4+ T cells reportedly differed in differentiation state.

This clone is medium-sized. Its target is unknown. Some clones are missing from TCRdb's copy, which holds only in-frame ones; the method was immunoSEQ multiplex PCR. This sample has about 5,000 clones, with about 64% found just once. Germline CDR1 and CDR2: MNHEY and SVGAGI. V shed 0 bases and J shed 1 base, with 9 bases lying between them. The CDR3 sequence is 15 residues long. The rearrangement uses TRBV6-5 and TRBJ1-1; D remains unclear. This clonotype was obtained from a human donor with melanoma. Sequencing was done on a sample of cells from a culture (not recorded whether cultured in vitro). Here the CDR3 reads CASSYSPRSNTEAFF. The DNA of the CDR3 is TGTGCCAGCAGTTACTCCCCACGGTCGAACACTGAAGCTTTCTTT.